A selection of T cell receptor beta chains follows, all from one sample in a study of response to subunit inactivated influenza vaccine. From the RT-PCR reads, TCRdb called clonotypes with MiXCR, one entry per CDR3 protein. Among 530,000 or so distinct CDR3 sequences listed, about 25% were seen once. The material was CD4+ T cells sorted from PBMCs, obtained less than 6 days after vaccination. The receptors derive from a man aged 45-60 years who received an inactivated influenza vaccine. The CDR3 runs from the conserved cysteine through the conserved F or W. The D gene is left open where the match is weak.

V	D	J	CDR3
TRBV5-1	TRBD2	TRBJ2-3	CASSPGASGGSTDTQYF
TRBV29-1	NA	TRBJ2-1	CSVANKFSYNEQFF
TRBV4-1	NA	TRBJ1-2	CASSFAEGANYGYTF
TRBV10-1	NA	TRBJ2-1	CASSENTHNEQFF
TRBV20-1	NA	TRBJ2-1	CSASILRSYDEQFF
TRBV12-3/TRBV12-4	NA	TRBJ2-4	CASSTRVNIQYF
TRBV20-1	NA	TRBJ1-6	CSARSVSNSPLHF
TRBV20-1	NA	TRBJ1-1	CSAREGSDEAFF
TRBV6-4	NA	TRBJ1-1	CASRESGGTEAFF
TRBV20-1	NA	TRBJ2-4	CSARETGELAKNIQYF
TRBV7-2	TRBD2	TRBJ2-1	CASSLVVVREGLNEQFF
TRBV12-3/TRBV12-4	NA	TRBJ1-1	CASSFEENTEAFF
TRBV4-2	NA	TRBJ1-4	CASGGGANNINEKLFF
TRBV7-2	NA	TRBJ1-2	CASSSNYRARGGYTF
TRBV20-1	NA	TRBJ2-1	CSAPIVAGFNEQFF
TRBV20-1	NA	TRBJ2-3	CSASASYVTDTQYF
TRBV7-9	NA	TRBJ2-5	CASSLRGMQETQYF
TRBV12-3/TRBV12-4	NA	TRBJ1-2	CASSLARLSTF
TRBV20-1	NA	TRBJ2-1	CSARDGGTIVIF
TRBV30	NA	TRBJ1-5	CAWGNSNQPQHF
TRBV9	TRBD1	TRBJ2-2	CASSVGQGVVGELFF
TRBV6-5	TRBD1	TRBJ2-5	CASSSGTGVAETQYF
TRBV12-3/TRBV12-4	NA	TRBJ2-2	CASSPSTSTGELCF
TRBV5-6	TRBD2	TRBJ2-1	CASRSIRGGSSYNEQFF
TRBV6-2/TRBV6-3	TRBD2	TRBJ2-1	CASSYGWTSGGANEQFF
TRBV7-2	TRBD1	TRBJ2-1	CASSSDRGVDEQFF
TRBV5-1	NA	TRBJ2-7	CASSQIGGASYEQYF
TRBV7-9	NA	TRBJ2-7	CASSPLYGRGSYEQYF
TRBV20-1	TRBD2	TRBJ2-1	CSARERLAGGHNEQFF
TRBV29-1	TRBD2	TRBJ2-1	CSVKSGIDGGEQFF
TRBV28	NA	TRBJ1-1	CASSLGSTRNTEAFF
TRBV7-8	TRBD1	TRBJ2-5	CASSWDRVRAETQYF
TRBV29-1	TRBD2	TRBJ2-3	CSVGLAGRTDTQYF
TRBV29-1	NA	TRBJ1-1	CSAQDTGRKTEAFF
TRBV29-1	NA	TRBJ2-5	CSVDGSYHQETQYF
TRBV27	TRBD2	TRBJ2-2	CASSRASGRWAGELFF
TRBV6-2/TRBV6-3	TRBD1	TRBJ1-5	CASTDREDQPQHF
TRBV6-2/TRBV6-3	NA	TRBJ2-7	CASSYSGADSLTYEQYF
TRBV20-1	TRBD2	TRBJ2-3	CSARGADSGSTDTQYF
TRBV6-6	NA	TRBJ2-7	CASGKDWAYEQYF
TRBV3-1	NA	TRBJ1-2	CASSPMRGSVYF
TRBV4-1	NA	TRBJ1-2	CASRLSTDYGYTF
TRBV4-3	TRBD1	TRBJ2-7	CASSQARGLNYEQYF
TRBV10-1	TRBD1	TRBJ1-1	CASSEYRGLGTEAFF
TRBV7-9	TRBD1	TRBJ1-6	CAIGQGGLSYNSPLHF
TRBV6-5	NA	TRBJ2-1	CASSYSKWQDFINEQFF
TRBV20-1	TRBD1	TRBJ2-1	CSARPQGDNEQFF
TRBV4-2	NA	TRBJ1-1	CASSQNINTEAFF
TRBV9	TRBD2	TRBJ2-2	CASSAGLAGTGELFF
TRBV5-1	NA	TRBJ2-7	CASSSPGRGSYEQYF
TRBV24-1	NA	TRBJ2-7	CATSDLTAVLPEQYF
TRBV4-3	NA	TRBJ2-3	CASSQSESGRHTQYF
TRBV5-1	TRBD1	TRBJ1-2	CASSLEAGGNYGYTF
TRBV5-1	NA	TRBJ1-2	CASSFGQSNYGYTF